This T cell receptor (beta chain) was identified in a study of control samples from healthy donors and cancer patients (dated by TCRdb to the early 2020s). Library construction relied on the immunoSEQ multiplex PCR assay. This immuneACCESS table, as held by TCRdb, lists in-frame sequences with V and J called but not all clones. Of the missing ones, under half trace to an unresolved V gene in checked studies; the others have no known cause. The sample data list some 120,000 clones, and roughly 92% of these were observed just once. 7.8% of the sample is held by the ten biggest clonotypes. From the cysteine up to the phenylalanine, the CDR3 has a length of 11 residues. Only the CDR3 part of the read is kept: 33 bases, read in frame from the first base. V loses 1 base of germline sequence and J loses 4 bases, and the interval between the two ends is 5 bases. CDR1 DFQATT and CDR2 SNEGSKA were looked up in the germline V gene (reference sequence).

On this clone itself: Its specific antigen is unknown. There are no base qualities to consult, and no much larger clone falls within one base.

The sequence was obtained from a woman aged 18-29 years in good health. Sequencing was carried out using blood. The chain was built from TRBV20-1 and TRBJ2-7; the D gene is unclear. At the DNA level, the sequence is TGCAGTGCTAGAGCGGAGTACGAGCAGTACTTC. The encoded protein is CSARAEYEQYF.